This T cell receptor beta chain comes out of a study of Tregs in tolerant kidney transplant recipients. Only in-frame clones appear in the TCRdb table, and some are missing; sequencing was by immunoSEQ multiplex PCR. The sample has roughly 80,000 clones; 98% are singletons. The CDR3 runs to 16 residues. The germline V gene encodes CDR1 LNHDA and CDR2 SQIVND (reference sequence). The V gene end was trimmed by 5 bases and the J gene end by 3 bases; junction bases not matched to a gene: 4. The material was CD4+ T cells from blood, obtained before the transplant. The chain recombines TRBV19 with TRBJ2-2; TRBD2 agrees at 12 bases. This receptor was identified in a human donor who received a combined kidney and bone marrow transplant. The CDR3 protein is CASSPSGRADTGELFF. The CDR3 nucleotides read TGTGCCAGTAGTCCTAGCGGGAGGGCCGACACCGGGGAGCTGTTTTTT.